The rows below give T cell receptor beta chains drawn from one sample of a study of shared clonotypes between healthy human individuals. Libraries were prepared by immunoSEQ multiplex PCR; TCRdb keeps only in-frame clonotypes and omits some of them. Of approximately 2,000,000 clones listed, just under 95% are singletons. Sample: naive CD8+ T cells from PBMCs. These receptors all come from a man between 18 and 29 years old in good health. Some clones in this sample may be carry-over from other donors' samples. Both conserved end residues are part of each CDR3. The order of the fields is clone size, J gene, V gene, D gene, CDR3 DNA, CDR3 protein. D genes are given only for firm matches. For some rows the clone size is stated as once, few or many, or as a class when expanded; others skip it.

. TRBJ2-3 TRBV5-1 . TGCGCCAGCAGCTTGGAGCCGACGGTTGTCACAGATACGCAGTATTTT CASSLEPTVVTDTQYF
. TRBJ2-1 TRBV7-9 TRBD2 TGTGCCAGCAGCTCCACGGCGGGAGGTATCTACAATGAGCAGTTCTTC CASSSTAGGIYNEQFF
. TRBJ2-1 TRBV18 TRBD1 TGTGCCAGCTCCCCTGACAGGGGGGAAGCCTACAATGAGCAGTTCTTC CASSPDRGEAYNEQFF
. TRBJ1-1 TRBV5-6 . TGTGCCAGCAGCGGGAGCCCGGGGGCGAACACTGAAGCTTTCTTT CASSGSPGANTEAFF
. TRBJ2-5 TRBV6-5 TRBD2 TGTGCCAGCAGTTACCTAGCGGGAGGCGAGACCCAGTACTTC CASSYLAGGETQYF
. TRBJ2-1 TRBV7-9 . TGTGCCAGCAGCTTAGGAGGTCTCGAATACACCTACAATGAGCAGTTCTTC CASSLGGLEYTYNEQFF
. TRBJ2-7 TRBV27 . TGTGCCAGCAGTTTCGGAAAATCCTACGAGCAGTACTTC CASSFGKSYEQYF
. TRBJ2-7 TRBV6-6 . TGTGCCAGCAGTTCGGACTTTCGGGAGCAGTACTTC CASSSDFREQYF
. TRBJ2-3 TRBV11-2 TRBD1 TGTGCCACCCGGGACAGGGGGACAGATACGCAGTATTTT CATRDRGTDTQYF
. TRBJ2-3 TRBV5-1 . TGCGCCAGCAGCTTGGACAGGGGCCGGACTACGCCGCAGTATTTT CASSLDRGRTTPQYF
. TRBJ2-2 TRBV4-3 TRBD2 TGCGCCAGCAGCCGAAGCCTACGGACTAGCAGGAAACTCGCGAACACCGGGGAGCTGTTTTTT CASSRSLRTSRKLANTGELFF
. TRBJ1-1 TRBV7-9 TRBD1 TGTGCCAGCAGCCATGACAGGGCGGGGACTGAAGCTTTCTTT CASSHDRAGTEAFF
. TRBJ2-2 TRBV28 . TGTGCCAGCAGTTTATCGAGGGTTCCCCGCACCGGGGAGCTGTTTTTT CASSLSRVPRTGELFF
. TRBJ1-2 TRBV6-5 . TGTGCCAGCCGTAGCGTTAGTTGGGGCTACACCTTC CASRSVSWGYTF
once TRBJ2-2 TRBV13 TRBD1 TGTGCCAGCAGCTCCACGACAGGGGGGCCAACCGGGGAGCTGTTTTTT CASSSTTGGPTGELFF
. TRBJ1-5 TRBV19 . TGTGCCAGTAGTATCGATGTATTTCAGCCCCAGCATTTT CASSIDVFQPQHF
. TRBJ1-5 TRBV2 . TGTGCCAGCAGTCCTAGGGTTGCGGGTCAGCCCCAGCATTTT CASSPRVAGQPQHF
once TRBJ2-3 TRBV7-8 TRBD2 TGTGCCAGCAGCCCTAGACTAGCGGATCTCACAGATACGCAGTATTTT CASSPRLADLTDTQYF
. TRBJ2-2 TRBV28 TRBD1 TGTGCCAGCAGTTTGCAGACAGGGACGAACACCGGGGAGCTGTTTTTT CASSLQTGTNTGELFF